Listed below are T cell receptor beta chains from one sample, sequenced in a study of T cell responses to AZD1222 COVID-19 vaccine. TCRdb's copy holds only in-frame clones and misses some; the assay was immunoSEQ multiplex PCR. The sample carries over 80,000 clones, approximately 91% recorded once. The material sequenced was peripheral blood, taken 28 days after the second AZD1222 dose. The receptors were gathered from an adult who received the AZD1222 COVID-19 vaccine. Both conserved end residues are part of each CDR3. A D gene is named only where the DNA matches it firmly. The size field is filled for only some rows; it gives once, few, many or a size class.

TRBD1	-	TRBJ1-1	TRBV7-9	CASSPRTGGDTEAFF	TGTGCCAGCAGCCCCCGGACAGGGGGGGACACTGAAGCTTTCTTT
TRBD1	-	TRBJ2-7	TRBV19	CASSSGTGVYEQYF	TGTGCCAGTAGTTCCGGGACAGGGGTCTACGAGCAGTACTTC
-	-	TRBJ2-2	TRBV3-1/TRBV3-2	CASSQLGADSGELFF	TGTGCCAGCAGCCAACTGGGGGCTGATAGCGGGGAGCTGTTTTTT
TRBD1	-	TRBJ2-5	TRBV19	CASGAGGFQETQYF	TGTGCCAGTGGAGCAGGGGGTTTTCAAGAGACCCAGTACTTC
TRBD2	-	TRBJ2-1	TRBV19	CASSIDIWRGSSYNEQFF	TGTGCCAGTAGTATAGATATTTGGCGGGGGAGCTCCTACAATGAGCAGTTCTTC
-	once	TRBJ2-7	TRBV19	CASRQGGAYEQYF	TGTGCCAGCCGCCAGGGGGGTGCCTACGAGCAGTACTTC
-	-	TRBJ1-5	TRBV28	CASSGPEGLGTQPQHF	TGTGCCAGCAGCGGTCCCGAAGGACTGGGTACACAGCCCCAGCATTTT
-	few	TRBJ1-6	TRBV6-2/TRBV6-3	CASSFREWNSPLHF	TGTGCCAGCAGCTTCAGGGAGTGGAATTCACCCCTCCACTTT
TRBD2	few	TRBJ2-3	TRBV5-3	CARRAGTSDTDTQYF	TGTGCCAGAAGAGCCGGGACTAGCGACACAGATACGCAGTATTTT
TRBD2	-	TRBJ2-3	TRBV7-2	CASSLAGTSGWGSTDTQYF	TGTGCCAGCAGCTTAGCCGGGACTAGCGGGTGGGGGAGCACTGATACGCAGTATTTT
TRBD2	-	TRBJ2-3	TRBV29-1	CSIGGGDTQYF	TGCAGCATTGGGGGGGGAGATACGCAGTATTTT
TRBD2	-	TRBJ2-1	TRBV5-1	CASTLAGTYNEQFF	TGCGCCAGCACACTAGCGGGAACCTACAATGAGCAGTTCTTC
-	-	TRBJ2-1	TRBV13	CASSLNRRLANNEQFF	TGTGCCAGCAGCTTAAACCGTCGGCTAGCCAACAATGAGCAGTTCTTC
TRBD2	-	TRBJ2-5	TRBV12-5	CASGLGSGTIQETQYF	TGTGCTAGTGGTTTGGGGTCCGGGACTATCCAAGAGACCCAGTACTTC
TRBD1	-	TRBJ2-2	TRBV2	CASRETTGSGELFF	TGTGCCAGCAGAGAGACGACAGGGTCCGGGGAGCTGTTTTTT
-	-	TRBJ1-3	TRBV2	CASSEQGSGNTIYF	TGTGCCAGCAGTGAACAGGGATCTGGAAACACCATATATTTT
-	-	TRBJ1-5	TRBV19	CASSIVYSNQPQHF	TGTGCCAGTAGTATTGTGTATAGCAATCAGCCCCAGCATTTT
-	-	TRBJ2-3	TRBV24-1	CATSPNYPDTQYF	TGTGCCACCAGCCCCAACTACCCAGATACGCAGTATTTT
-	-	TRBJ2-5	TRBV7-2	CASSLPGEETQYF	TGTGCCAGCAGCTTACCGGGAGAAGAGACCCAGTACTTC
-	-	TRBJ1-5	TRBV10-3	CAITRQADQPQHF	TGTGCCATCACCAGACAGGCGGATCAGCCCCAGCATTTT
TRBD1	few	TRBJ1-2	TRBV6-5	CASIPGGQEVNGYTF	TGTGCCAGCATTCCGGGTGGACAGGAGGTTAATGGCTACACCTTC
-	-	TRBJ2-7	TRBV28	CASSLNGKFYEQYF	TGTGCCAGCAGTTTAAACGGTAAATTCTACGAGCAGTACTTC
-	-	TRBJ2-6	TRBV6-6	CASREDGSSGANVLTF	TGTGCCAGCAGGGAGGACGGAAGCTCTGGGGCCAACGTCCTGACTTTC
-	-	TRBJ1-6	TRBV25-1	CASSESGSSPLHF	TGTGCCAGCAGTGAATCTGGGTCCTCACCCCTCCACTTT
TRBD1	-	TRBJ2-3	TRBV4-1	CASSHPGQGLDTQYF	TGCGCCAGCAGCCATCCGGGACAGGGATTAGATACGCAGTATTTT
TRBD2	-	TRBJ2-5	TRBV7-8	CASSLGRAGETQYF	TGTGCCAGCAGCTTGGGGAGGGCCGGAGAGACCCAGTACTTC
-	-	TRBJ1-1	TRBV28	CASGAGVREAFF	TGTGCCAGCGGTGCGGGGGTTCGTGAAGCTTTCTTT
-	-	TRBJ2-7	TRBV7-9	CASSPNVRGDVYEQYF	TGTGCCAGCAGCCCAAATGTCAGGGGGGACGTGTACGAGCAGTACTTC
-	-	TRBJ2-1	TRBV7-2	CASSSQGLYNEQFF	TGTGCCAGCAGTAGCCAGGGGCTCTACAATGAGCAGTTCTTC
-	-	TRBJ2-5	TRBV9	CASSVRPREVRETQYF	TGTGCCAGCAGCGTCAGACCCAGGGAGGTTCGGGAGACCCAGTACTTC
-	-	TRBJ1-5	TRBV28	CASRPHGGALQPQHF	TGTGCCAGCAGGCCTCACGGGGGCGCACTTCAGCCCCAGCATTTT
-	once	TRBJ1-5	TRBV7-2	CASSLAGGLNQPQHF	TGTGCCAGCAGCTTAGCTGGGGGCCTCAATCAGCCCCAGCATTTT
TRBD1	-	TRBJ2-3	TRBV5-4	CASSLGRDRGSTDTQYF	TGTGCCAGCAGCTTGGGTCGGGACAGAGGGAGCACAGATACGCAGTATTTT
-	-	TRBJ1-1	TRBV5-4	CASSLKGLPEAFF	TGTGCCAGCAGCTTGAAGGGGTTGCCTGAAGCTTTCTTT
-	once	TRBJ2-5	TRBV19	CASSIAGDGETQYF	TGTGCCAGTAGTATAGCGGGAGACGGAGAGACCCAGTACTTC
-	-	TRBJ2-1	TRBV20-1	CSAPIGNEQFF	TGCAGTGCTCCTATAGGAAATGAGCAGTTCTTC
TRBD1	-	TRBJ2-5	TRBV15	CATSRDRSGTGARETQYF	TGTGCCACCAGCAGAGATCGGTCTGGGACAGGGGCTCGGGAGACCCAGTACTTC
-	-	TRBJ1-5	TRBV6-2/TRBV6-3	CASSYQDSNQPQHF	TGTGCCAGCAGTTACCAGGATAGCAATCAGCCCCAGCATTTT
-	-	TRBJ1-5	TRBV30	CAWIVRHSNQPQHF	TGTGCCTGGATCGTAAGGCATAGCAATCAGCCCCAGCATTTT
TRBD2	-	TRBJ2-1	TRBV5-1	CASSTWTSGSGPYNEQFF	TGCGCCAGCAGCACCTGGACTAGCGGGAGCGGGCCCTACAATGAGCAGTTCTTC
TRBD1	-	TRBJ1-4	TRBV2	CASSDRGATNEKLFF	TGTGCCAGCAGTGACAGGGGGGCAACTAATGAAAAACTGTTTTTT
TRBD1	few	TRBJ1-6	TRBV15	CATSSRDRNNSPLHF	TGTGCCACCAGCTCCCGGGACAGGAATAATTCACCCCTCCACTTT
-	-	TRBJ2-1	TRBV5-4	CASSWDGPSSYNEQFF	TGTGCCAGCAGCTGGGACGGTCCTAGCTCCTACAATGAGCAGTTCTTC
-	-	TRBJ1-2	TRBV15	CATSMGVTTNYGYTF	TGTGCCACCAGCATGGGGGTGACTACTAACTATGGCTACACCTTC
-	-	TRBJ1-3	TRBV2	CASNGRPGNTIYF	TGTGCCAGCAACGGCAGGCCTGGAAACACCATATATTTT
-	-	TRBJ2-3	TRBV28	CASSFSTDTQYF	TGTGCCAGTTCGTTTAGCACAGATACGCAGTATTTT